This T cell receptor (delta chain) originates from a study of gamma-delta T cells after stem cell transplantation. The CDR3 length is 19 residues. V gave up 1 base and J gave up 3 bases; unmatched junction bases: 12. Germline values: CDR1 TSWWSYY, CDR2 QGS. TCRdb redid clone calling on the RT-PCR reads using CATT. The profile shows under 4,000 delta-chain clones, 9% to 13% of them singletons. This clone showed up just a few times. The chain recombines TRDV1 with TRDJ1; TRDD3 aligns across 12 bases. The sequenced sample was gamma-delta T cells. The TCR sequence derives from a human donor. It is not recorded whose cells these are; they may come from a transplant donor. The CDR3 DNA follows: TGTGCTCTTGGGGAACCTCAAGACTGGGGGATACCCTACGCCGATAAACTCATCTTT. Translated, it gives CALGEPQDWGIPYADKLIF.